This paragraph covers one T cell receptor (beta chain) sequence. The data are from a study of T cells after yellow fever vaccination. Study in general: Any fraction with a low cell number was prepared using SMART-Seq v4 Ultra Low Input.

Germline-derived CDR1 and CDR2 are MNHEY and SMNVEV (reference sequence). V gave up 6 bases and J gave up 6 bases, with 17 bases separating them. The CDR3 extends over 15 amino acids. TCRdb ran MiXCR on the 5' RACE reads and lists one entry per CDR3 protein. The sample includes about 300,000 distinct CDR3 sequences, 3% to 4.5% seen only once; the top ten take roughly 26%. This receptor was obtained from a man aged 18 to 29 who received the YFV17D yellow fever vaccine. V gene TRBV27 combines with J gene TRBJ2-2; possible D gene TRBD2, 6 bases. The sequenced sample was PBMCs, obtained 5 days after the yellow fever booster vaccination. The CDR3 is CASSKGGNQAGELFF. The CDR3 nucleotides are TGTGCCAGCAGCAAAGGAGGGAACCAGGCCGGGGAGCTGTTTTTT.